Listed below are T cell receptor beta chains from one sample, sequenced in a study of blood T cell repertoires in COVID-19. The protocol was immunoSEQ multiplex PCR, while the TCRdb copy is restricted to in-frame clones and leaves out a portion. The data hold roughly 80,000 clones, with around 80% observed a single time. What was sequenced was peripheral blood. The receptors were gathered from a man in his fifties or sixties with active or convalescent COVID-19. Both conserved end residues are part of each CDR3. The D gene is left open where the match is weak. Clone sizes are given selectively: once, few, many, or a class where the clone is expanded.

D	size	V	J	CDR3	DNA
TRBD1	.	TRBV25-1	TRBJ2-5	CASEKGLGGPETQYF	TGTGCCAGTGAGAAGGGTTTAGGGGGCCCAGAGACCCAGTACTTC
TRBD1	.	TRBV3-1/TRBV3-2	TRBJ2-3	CASSSQLPGQSRTDTQYF	TGTGCCAGCAGCTCTCAACTCCCGGGACAGTCGAGGACAGATACGCAGTATTTT
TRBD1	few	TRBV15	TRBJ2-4	CATSNNKGTGVDIQYF	TGTGCCACCAGCAACAACAAGGGGACAGGGGTAGACATTCAGTACTTC
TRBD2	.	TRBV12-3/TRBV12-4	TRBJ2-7	CASSTGLVEQYF	TGTGCCAGCAGTACCGGACTAGTCGAGCAGTACTTC
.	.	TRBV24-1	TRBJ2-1	CATSGYYNEQFF	TGTGCCACCAGTGGCTACTACAATGAGCAGTTCTTC
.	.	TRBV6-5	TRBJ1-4	CASTRGGADEKLFF	TGTGCCAGCACCAGAGGGGGGGCAGATGAAAAACTGTTTTTT
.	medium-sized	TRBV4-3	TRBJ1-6	CASSQDMTVNSPLHF	TGCGCCAGCAGCCAAGATATGACAGTTAATTCACCCCTCCACTTT
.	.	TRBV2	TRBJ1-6	CASRWEGRSPLHF	TGTGCCAGCCGATGGGAGGGGAGGTCACCCCTCCACTTT
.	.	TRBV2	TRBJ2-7	CASSGPGQTSSYEQYF	TGTGCCAGCAGTGGCCCCGGACAGACGAGCTCCTACGAGCAGTACTTC
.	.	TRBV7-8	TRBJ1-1	CASSFWIQGTEAFF	TGTGCCAGCAGCTTTTGGATACAGGGCACTGAAGCTTTCTTT
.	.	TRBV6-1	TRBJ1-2	CASSETAERGYTF	TGTGCCAGCAGTGAAACGGCCGAGCGGGGCTACACCTTC
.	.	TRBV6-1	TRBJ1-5	CASSEVATLNQPQHF	TGTGCCAGCAGTGAAGTCGCAACTTTGAATCAGCCCCAGCATTTT
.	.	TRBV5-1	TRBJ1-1	CASSLSQLEGEAFF	TGCGCCAGCAGCTTGTCCCAGTTGGAGGGTGAAGCTTTCTTT
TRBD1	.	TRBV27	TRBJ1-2	CASSYQGGGYTF	TGTGCCAGCAGTTATCAGGGGGGCGGCTACACCTTC
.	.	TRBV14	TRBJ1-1	CASSQGRGNTEAFF	TGTGCCAGCAGCCAAGGGAGGGGGAACACTGAAGCTTTCTTT
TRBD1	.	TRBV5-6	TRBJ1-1	CASSGTGFTEAFF	TGTGCCAGCAGCGGGACAGGGTTTACTGAAGCTTTCTTT
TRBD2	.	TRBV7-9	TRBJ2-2	CASSWGLAGVDTGELFF	TGTGCCAGCAGCTGGGGACTAGCGGGGGTCGACACCGGGGAGCTGTTTTTT
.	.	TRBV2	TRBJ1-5	CASSGDQPQHF	TGTGCCAGCAGTGGAGATCAGCCCCAGCATTTT
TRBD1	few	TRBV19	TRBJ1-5	CASSMRDRATNQPQHF	TGTGCCAGTAGTATGAGGGACAGGGCTACCAATCAGCCCCAGCATTTT
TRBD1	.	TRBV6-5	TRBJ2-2	CASRDRGNTGELFF	TGTGCCAGCAGGGACAGGGGGAACACCGGGGAACTGTTTTTT
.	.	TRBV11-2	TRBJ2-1	CASSSGLRGYNEQFF	TGTGCCAGCAGCTCGGGACTAAGGGGGTACAATGAGCAGTTCTTC
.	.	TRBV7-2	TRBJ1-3	CASSLGRPNSGNTIYF	TGTGCCAGCAGCTTAGGGCGGCCGAACTCTGGAAACACCATATATTTT
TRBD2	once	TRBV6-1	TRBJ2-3	CASSVGIGRGASTDTQYF	TGTGCCAGCAGTGTGGGTATTGGGCGGGGGGCCAGCACAGATACGCAGTATTTT
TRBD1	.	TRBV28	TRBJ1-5	CASSLDRGKSNQPQHF	TGTGCCAGCAGTTTAGACAGGGGGAAAAGCAATCAGCCCCAGCATTTT
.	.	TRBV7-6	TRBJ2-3	CASSLVRAAPQYF	TGTGCCAGCAGCTTAGTGCGGGCAGCCCCGCAGTATTTT
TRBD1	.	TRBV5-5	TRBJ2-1	CASSLAGTGLYNEQFF	TGTGCCAGCAGCTTGGCGGGGACAGGCCTATACAATGAGCAGTTCTTC
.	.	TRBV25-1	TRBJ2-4	CASSDSGIAKNIQYF	TGTGCCAGCAGTGATTCAGGGATAGCCAAAAACATTCAGTACTTC
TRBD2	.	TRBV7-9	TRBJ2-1	CASSLDLRPRDYDEQFF	TGTGCCAGCAGCTTAGATCTGAGACCCCGGGACTATGATGAGCAGTTCTTC
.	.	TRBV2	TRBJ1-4	CASRKGTQDEKLFF	TGTGCCAGCAGGAAAGGGACTCAGGATGAAAAACTGTTTTTT
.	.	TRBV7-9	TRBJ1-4	CASSLAGGGEKLFF	TGTGCCAGCAGCTTAGCCGGGGGAGGGGAAAAACTGTTTTTT
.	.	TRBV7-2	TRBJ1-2	CASSLEEGYTF	TGTGCCAGCAGCTTAGAGGAGGGCTACACCTTC
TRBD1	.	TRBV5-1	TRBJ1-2	CASSLEGATYGYTF	TGCGCCAGCAGCTTGGAGGGGGCGACTTATGGCTACACCTTC
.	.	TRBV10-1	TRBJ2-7	CASSESSRDTSYEQYF	TGCGCCAGCAGTGAGTCTAGCCGGGACACCTCCTACGAGCAGTACTTC
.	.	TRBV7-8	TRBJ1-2	CASSLGGGTVYGYTF	TGTGCCAGCAGTCTTGGGGGGGGAACGGTCTATGGCTACACCTTC
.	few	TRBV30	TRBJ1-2	CAWSAQTGANYGYTF	TGTGCCTGGAGTGCCCAGACGGGAGCCAACTATGGCTACACCTTC
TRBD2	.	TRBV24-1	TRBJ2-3	CATSQAGEWDTQYF	TGTGCCACCAGCCAAGCGGGGGAGTGGGATACGCAGTATTTT
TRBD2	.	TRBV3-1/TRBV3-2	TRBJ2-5	CASSQGLAGGETQYF	TGTGCCAGCAGCCAAGGACTAGCGGGGGGGGAGACCCAGTACTTC
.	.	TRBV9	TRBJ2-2	CASKRGNTGELFF	TGTGCCAGCAAACGGGGTAACACCGGGGAGCTGTTTTTT
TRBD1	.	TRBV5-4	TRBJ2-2	CASSRQGIVTGELFF	TGTGCCAGCAGCAGACAGGGGATCGTCACCGGGGAGCTGTTTTTT
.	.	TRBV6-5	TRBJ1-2	CASSSIRQAYYGYTF	TGTGCCAGCAGTTCTATTCGACAGGCCTACTATGGCTACACCTTC
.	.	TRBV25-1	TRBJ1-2	CASSVPGGLGYTF	TGTGCCAGCAGTGTACCGGGAGGGTTAGGCTACACCTTC
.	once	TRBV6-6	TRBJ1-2	CASSHNRAQPYGYTF	TGTGCCAGCAGTCACAACAGGGCCCAACCCTATGGCTACACCTTC
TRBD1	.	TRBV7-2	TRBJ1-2	CASNPQTGDRGYTF	TGTGCCAGCAACCCCCAGACAGGGGACCGGGGCTACACCTTC
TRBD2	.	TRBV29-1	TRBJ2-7	CSARTSGSYEQYF	TGCAGCGCCCGGACTAGCGGCTCCTACGAGCAGTACTTC
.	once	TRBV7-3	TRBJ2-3	CASSLTGAGTDTQYF	TGTGCCAGCAGCTTAACTGGGGCCGGCACAGATACGCAGTATTTT